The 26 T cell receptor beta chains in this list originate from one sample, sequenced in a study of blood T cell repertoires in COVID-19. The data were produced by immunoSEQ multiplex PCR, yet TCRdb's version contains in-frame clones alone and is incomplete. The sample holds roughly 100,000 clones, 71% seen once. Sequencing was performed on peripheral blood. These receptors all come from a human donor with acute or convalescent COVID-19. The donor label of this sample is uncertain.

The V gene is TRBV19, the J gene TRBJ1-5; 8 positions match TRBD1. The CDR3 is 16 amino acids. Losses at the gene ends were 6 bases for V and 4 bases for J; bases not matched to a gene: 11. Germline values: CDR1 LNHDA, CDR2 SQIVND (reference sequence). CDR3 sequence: CASREFQGAKNQPQHF. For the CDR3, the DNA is TGTGCCAGTAGGGAGTTTCAGGGGGCGAAAAATCAGCCCCAGCATTTT.

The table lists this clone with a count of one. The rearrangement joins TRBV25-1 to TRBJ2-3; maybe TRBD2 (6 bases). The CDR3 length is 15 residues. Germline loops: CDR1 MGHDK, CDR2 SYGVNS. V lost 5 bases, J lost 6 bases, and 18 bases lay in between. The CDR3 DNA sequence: TGTGCCAGCAGTAGCCATTGGGAGGTTCGGGATACGCAGTATTTT. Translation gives CASSSHWEVRDTQYF.

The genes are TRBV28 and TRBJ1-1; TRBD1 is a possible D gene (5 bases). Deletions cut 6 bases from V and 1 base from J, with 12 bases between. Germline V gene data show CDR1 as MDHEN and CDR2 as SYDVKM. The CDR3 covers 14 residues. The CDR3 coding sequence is TGTGCCAGCAGCCCTCCAAGGGGGAACACTGAAGCTTTCTTT. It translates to CASSPPRGNTEAFF.

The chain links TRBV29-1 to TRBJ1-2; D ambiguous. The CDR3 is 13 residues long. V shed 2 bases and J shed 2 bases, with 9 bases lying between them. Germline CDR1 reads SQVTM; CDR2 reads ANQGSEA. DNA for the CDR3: TGCAGCGTTGAACGACACCAGAACTATGGCTACACCTTC. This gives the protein CSVERHQNYGYTF.

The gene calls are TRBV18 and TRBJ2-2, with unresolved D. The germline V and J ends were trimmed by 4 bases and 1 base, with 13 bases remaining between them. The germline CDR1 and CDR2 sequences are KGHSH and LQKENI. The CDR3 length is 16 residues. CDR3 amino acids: CASSLNPAVNTGELFF. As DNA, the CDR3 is TGTGCCAGCTCACTCAACCCCGCGGTGAACACCGGGGAGCTGTTTTTT.

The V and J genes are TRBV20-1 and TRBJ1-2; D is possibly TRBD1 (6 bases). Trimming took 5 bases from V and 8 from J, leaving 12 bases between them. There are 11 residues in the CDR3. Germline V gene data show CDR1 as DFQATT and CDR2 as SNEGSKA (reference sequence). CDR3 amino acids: CSAQGMGGYTF. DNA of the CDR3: TGCAGTGCTCAGGGGATGGGGGGCTACACCTTC.

The CDR3 DNA follows: TGCAGCGTTGTAGCGAACTATGGCTACACCTTC. Encoded protein: CSVVANYGYTF. The chain is built from TRBV29-1 and TRBJ1-2, with D unclear. Trimming shortened V by 4 bases and J by 2 bases, and 5 bases separated the two germline ends. The germline V gene encodes CDR1 SQVTM and CDR2 ANQGSEA. This CDR3 has 11 residues.

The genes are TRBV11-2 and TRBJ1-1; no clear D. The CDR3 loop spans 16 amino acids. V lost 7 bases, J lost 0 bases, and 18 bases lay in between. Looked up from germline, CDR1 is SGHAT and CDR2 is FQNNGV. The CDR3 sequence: CASTVGVRRLNTEAFF. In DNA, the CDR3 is TGTGCCAGCACCGTCGGGGTCAGGCGATTGAACACTGAAGCTTTCTTT. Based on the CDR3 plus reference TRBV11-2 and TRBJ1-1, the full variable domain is EAGVAQSPRYKIIEKRQSVAFWCNPISGHATLYWYQQILGQGPKLLIQFQNNGVVDDSQLPKDRFSAERLKGVDSTLKIQPAKLEDSAVYLCASTVGVRRLNTEAFFGQGTRLTVV.

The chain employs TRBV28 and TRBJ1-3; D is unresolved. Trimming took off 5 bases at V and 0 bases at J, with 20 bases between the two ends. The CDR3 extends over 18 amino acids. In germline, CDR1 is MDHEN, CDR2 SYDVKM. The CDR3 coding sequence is TGTGCCAGCAGTCCACCCACCTATCGAAGCACCTCTGGAAACACCATATATTTT. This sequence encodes CASSPPTYRSTSGNTIYF.

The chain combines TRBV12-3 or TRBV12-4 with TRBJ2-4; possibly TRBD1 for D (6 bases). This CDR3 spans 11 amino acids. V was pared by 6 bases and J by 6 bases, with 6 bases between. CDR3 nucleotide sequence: TGTGCCAGCAGCAGGGGAAACATTCAGTACTTC. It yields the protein CASSRGNIQYF.

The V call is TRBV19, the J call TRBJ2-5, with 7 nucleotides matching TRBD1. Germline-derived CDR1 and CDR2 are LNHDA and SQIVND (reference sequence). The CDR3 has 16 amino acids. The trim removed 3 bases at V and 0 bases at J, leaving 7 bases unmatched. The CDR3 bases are TGTGCCAGTAGTATCAGGACAGGAACGTACCAAGAGACCCAGTACTTC. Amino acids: CASSIRTGTYQETQYF.

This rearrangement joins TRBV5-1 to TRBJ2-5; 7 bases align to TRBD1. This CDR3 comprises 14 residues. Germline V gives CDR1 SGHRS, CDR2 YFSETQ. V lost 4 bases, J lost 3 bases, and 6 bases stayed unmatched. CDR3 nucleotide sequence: TGCGCCAGCAGCCTCCTAACAGGGGAAGAGACCCAGTACTTC. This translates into CASSLLTGEETQYF.

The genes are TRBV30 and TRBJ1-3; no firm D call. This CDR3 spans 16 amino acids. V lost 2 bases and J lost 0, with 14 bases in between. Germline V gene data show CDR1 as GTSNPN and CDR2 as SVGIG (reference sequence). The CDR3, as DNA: TGTGCCTGGAGTCAGGCGGGCGGGAGCTCTGGAAACACCATATATTTT. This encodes CAWSQAGGSSGNTIYF.

The CDR3 coding sequence is TGTGCCAGCAGCCCAAAGACCCGGATCGGGGAGACCCAGTACTTC. It specifies CASSPKTRIGETQYF. The gene calls are TRBV7-9 and TRBJ2-5; D not certain. CDR3 length: 15 residues. The germline gives CDR1 SEHNR, CDR2 FQNEAQ (reference sequence). Trimming stripped 5 bases from V and 5 bases from J, with 18 bases between.

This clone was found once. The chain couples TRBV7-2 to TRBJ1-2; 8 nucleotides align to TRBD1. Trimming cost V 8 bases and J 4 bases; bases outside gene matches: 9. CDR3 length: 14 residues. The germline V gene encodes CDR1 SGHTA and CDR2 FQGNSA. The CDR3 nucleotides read TGTGCCAGCCCTTTAGGGACAGGATCCTATGGCTACACCTTC. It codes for CASPLGTGSYGYTF.

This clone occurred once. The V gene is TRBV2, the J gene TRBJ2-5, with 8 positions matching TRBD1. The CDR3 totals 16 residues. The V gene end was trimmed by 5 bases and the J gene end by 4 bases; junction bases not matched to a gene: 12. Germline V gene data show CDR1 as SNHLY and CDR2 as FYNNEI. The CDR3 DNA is TGTGCCAGCAGTCAAAACAGGGGGGCGGCAAGAGAGACCCAGTACTTC. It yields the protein CASSQNRGAARETQYF.

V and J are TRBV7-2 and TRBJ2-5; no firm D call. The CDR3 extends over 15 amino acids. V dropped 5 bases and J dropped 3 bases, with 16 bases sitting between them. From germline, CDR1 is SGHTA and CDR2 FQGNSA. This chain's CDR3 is CASSPIPHLKETQYF. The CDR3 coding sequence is TGTGCCAGCAGCCCGATCCCTCACTTGAAAGAGACCCAGTACTTC.

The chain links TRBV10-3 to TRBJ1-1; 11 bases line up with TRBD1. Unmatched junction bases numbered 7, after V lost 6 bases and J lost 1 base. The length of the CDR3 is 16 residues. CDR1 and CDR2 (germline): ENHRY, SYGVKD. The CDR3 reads CAIRRAGTGGNTEAFF. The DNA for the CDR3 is TGTGCCATCAGACGAGCCGGGACAGGGGGGAACACTGAAGCTTTCTTT.

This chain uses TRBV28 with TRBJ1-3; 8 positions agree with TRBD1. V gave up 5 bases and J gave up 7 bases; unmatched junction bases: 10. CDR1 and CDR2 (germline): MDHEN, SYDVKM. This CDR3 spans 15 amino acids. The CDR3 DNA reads TGTGCCAGCAGTCCCCCTGGACAGGGACGGAACACCATATATTTT. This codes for CASSPPGQGRNTIYF.

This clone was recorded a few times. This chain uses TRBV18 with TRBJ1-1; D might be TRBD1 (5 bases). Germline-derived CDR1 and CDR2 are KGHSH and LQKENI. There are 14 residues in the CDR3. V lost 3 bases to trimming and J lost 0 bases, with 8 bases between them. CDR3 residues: CASSPDIMNTEAFF. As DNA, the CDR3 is TGTGCCAGCTCACCGGACATCATGAACACTGAAGCTTTCTTT.

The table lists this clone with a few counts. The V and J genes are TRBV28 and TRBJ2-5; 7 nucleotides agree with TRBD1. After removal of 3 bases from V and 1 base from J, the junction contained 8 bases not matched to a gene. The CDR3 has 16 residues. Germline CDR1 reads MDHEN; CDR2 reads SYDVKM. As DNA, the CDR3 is TGTGCCAGCAGTTTTTGGGCAGGGGGATTCCAAGAGACCCAGTACTTC. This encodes CASSFWAGGFQETQYF.

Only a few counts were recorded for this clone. The CDR3 here is CASSDEGVYTEAFF. In nucleotides, the CDR3 is TGTGCCAGCAGCGATGAAGGGGTGTACACTGAAGCTTTCTTT. V gene TRBV2 combines with J gene TRBJ1-1; perhaps TRBD1 as D (5 bases). The CDR3 has 14 amino acids. Germline loops: CDR1 SNHLY, CDR2 FYNNEI. Trimming removed 6 bases at V and 3 bases at J, with 14 bases between. Complete variable domain (other parts from reference TRBV2 and TRBJ1-1): EPEVTQTPSHQVTQMGQEVILRCVPISNHLYFYWYRQILGQKVEFLVSFYNNEISEKSEIFDDQFSVERPDGSNFTLKIRSTKLEDSAMYFCASSDEGVYTEAFFGQGTRLTVV.

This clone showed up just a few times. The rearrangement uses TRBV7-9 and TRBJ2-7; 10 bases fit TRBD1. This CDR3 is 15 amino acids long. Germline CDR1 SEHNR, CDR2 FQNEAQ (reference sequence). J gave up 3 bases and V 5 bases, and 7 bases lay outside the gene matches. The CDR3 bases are TGTGCCAGCAGCGCAGGGGGACAGGGGATCTACGAGCAGTACTTC. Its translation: CASSAGGQGIYEQYF.

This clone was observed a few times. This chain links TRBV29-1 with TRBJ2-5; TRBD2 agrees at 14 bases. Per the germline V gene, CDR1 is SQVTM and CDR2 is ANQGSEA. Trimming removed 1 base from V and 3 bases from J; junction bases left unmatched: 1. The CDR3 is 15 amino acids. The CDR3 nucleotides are TGCAGCGTTGAAGGGGGACTAGCGGGGGAAGAGACCCAGTACTTC. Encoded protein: CSVEGGLAGEETQYF.

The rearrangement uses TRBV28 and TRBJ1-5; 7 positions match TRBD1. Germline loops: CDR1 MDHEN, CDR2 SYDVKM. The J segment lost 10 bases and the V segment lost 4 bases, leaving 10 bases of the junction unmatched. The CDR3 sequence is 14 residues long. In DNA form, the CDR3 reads TGTGCCAGCAGTTCGTGGGACAGCCAGAATCCCCAGCATTTT. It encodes CASSSWDSQNPQHF.

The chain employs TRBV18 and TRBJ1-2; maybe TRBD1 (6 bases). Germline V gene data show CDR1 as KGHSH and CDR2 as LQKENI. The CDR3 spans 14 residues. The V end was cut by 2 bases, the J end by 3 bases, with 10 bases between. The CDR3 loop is CASSPSGADYGYTF. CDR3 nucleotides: TGTGCCAGCTCACCATCAGGGGCTGACTATGGCTACACCTTC.